These 29 T cell receptor beta chains originate from one sample sequenced in a study of PD-L1 blockade in urothelial cancer. Clones were read by immunoSEQ multiplex PCR, and TCRdb kept only the in-frame ones, dropping some. Among some 42,000 clones, more than 75% were seen once, and the ten largest hold 2.5% to 3%. Sequencing used PBMCs, obtained around atezolizumab (anti-PD-L1) treatment. Receptors originate from a man between 65 and 79 years old with urothelial cancer.

V gene TRBV19 combines with J gene TRBJ2-7; 9 bases line up with TRBD2. This CDR3 is 16 amino acids long. The V and J ends lost 5 bases and 2 bases, in that order; junction bases with no gene match: 10. CDR1 and CDR2 from the germline V gene are LNHDA and SQIVND (reference sequence). CDR3 sequence reads: CASSRRPAGGPYEQYF. CDR3 coding DNA: TGTGCCAGTAGTCGTCGGCCAGCGGGAGGACCCTACGAGCAGTACTTC.

This clone has only one observation. The rearrangement links TRBV27 to TRBJ2-3; 7 bases are a match to TRBD1. Germline V CDR1 and CDR2: MNHEY, SMNVEV (reference sequence). With V trimmed by 5 bases and J by 6 bases, 11 bases remained unmatched. The CDR3 is 15 amino acids. The CDR3 region is CASSLQGDLLDTQYF. The CDR3 coding sequence is TGTGCCAGCAGTCTCCAGGGGGATCTTTTGGATACGCAGTATTTT.

This clone was found once. J is TRBJ2-1 and V is TRBV5-1; no clear D gene. The CDR3 is made up of 13 amino acids. Germline V gives CDR1 SGHRS, CDR2 YFSETQ. The germline V and J ends were trimmed by 4 bases and 8 bases, with 13 bases remaining between them. The CDR3 DNA reads TGCGCCAGCAGCCGCTACAGCTCCGATGAGCAGTTCTTC. It specifies CASSRYSSDEQFF.

The rearrangement joins TRBV5-1 to TRBJ2-5; the D is unclear. The CDR3 loop spans 13 amino acids. CDR1 is SGHRS and CDR2 is YFSETQ in the germline V gene. Trimming cost V 2 bases and J 0 bases, with 5 bases left between them. This chain's CDR3 is CASSFQDQETQYF. The DNA of the CDR3 is TGCGCCAGCAGCTTTCAGGACCAAGAGACCCAGTACTTC.

The genes are TRBV27 and TRBJ1-1; 7 positions match TRBD1. The trim removed 6 bases at V and 0 bases at J, leaving 4 bases unmatched. The CDR3 has 14 amino acids. Germline V gene data show CDR1 as MNHEY and CDR2 as SMNVEV (reference sequence). The CDR3 bases are TGTGCCAGCAGATACAGGGGATTGAACACTGAAGCTTTCTTT. Translation gives CASRYRGLNTEAFF.

The chain recombines TRBV7-2 with TRBJ2-7, with D perhaps TRBD1 (5 bases). The CDR3 loop spans 13 amino acids. V gave up 7 bases and J gave up 2 bases, with 12 bases separating them. Germline V gene sequence: CDR1 SGHTA, CDR2 FQGNSA. CDR3 sequence reads: CASTTSTAYEQYF. The CDR3 nucleotides are TGTGCCAGCACGACTTCGACAGCCTACGAGCAGTACTTC.

The count of this clone is one. The chain recombines TRBV18 with TRBJ2-7; TRBD1 is a possible D gene (7 bases). The CDR3 covers 15 residues. Germline CDR1 KGHSH, CDR2 LQKENI. V lost 2 bases, J lost 0 bases, and 11 bases lay in between. CDR3 amino acids: CASSPSQGGSYEQYF. The CDR3 bases are TGTGCCAGCTCACCAAGTCAGGGGGGCTCCTACGAGCAGTACTTC.

A few counts support this clone. J is TRBJ2-7 and V is TRBV18; D is uncertain. Germline CDR1 is KGHSH and CDR2 is LQKENI. CDR3 length: 13 amino acids. Trimming removed 1 base at V and 0 bases at J, with 4 bases between. The CDR3 DNA is TGTGCCAGCTCACCACGGAGCTCCTACGAGCAGTACTTC. Encoded protein: CASSPRSSYEQYF.

V gene TRBV27 combines with J gene TRBJ1-1, with 8 bases matching TRBD1. In germline, CDR1 is MNHEY, CDR2 SMNVEV (reference sequence). The CDR3 consists of 14 residues. Trimming removed 6 bases from V and 5 bases from J; junction bases left unmatched: 8. The chain's CDR3 is CASRPTGDRTEAFF. The CDR3 nucleotides read TGTGCCAGCAGACCGACAGGGGATCGGACTGAAGCTTTCTTT.

J is TRBJ1-1 and V is TRBV27; D call uncertain. The length of the CDR3 is 13 residues. V lost 5 bases and J 5 bases, leaving 12 bases between the germline ends. Germline V gene lookup returns CDR1 MNHEY and CDR2 SMNVEV (reference sequence). The CDR3 DNA reads TGTGCCAGCAGTCCTCATACGGGGACTGAAGCTTTCTTT. Amino acid sequence: CASSPHTGTEAFF.

There are a few counts of this clone. The rearrangement joins TRBV9 to TRBJ1-5; 8 bases are a match to TRBD1. The CDR3 extends over 15 amino acids. Per germline, CDR1 SGDLS and CDR2 YYNGEE. V shed 0 bases and J 3 bases; nucleotides not matched to a gene: 2. CDR3 residues: CASSVGQGFNQPQHF. CDR3 nucleotide sequence: TGTGCCAGCAGCGTAGGACAGGGGTTCAATCAGCCCCAGCATTTT.

The chain couples TRBV7-9 to TRBJ2-5; TRBD1 matches at 10 bases. The CDR3 contains 17 residues. V lost 5 bases to trimming and J lost 5 bases; unmatched junction nucleotides: 14. Per germline, CDR1 SEHNR and CDR2 FQNEAQ (reference sequence). The DNA of the CDR3 is TGTGCCAGCAGCCGCGATCCGGGACAGGGGTTTTGGGAGACCCAGTACTTC. Translating it yields CASSRDPGQGFWETQYF.

V is TRBV27 and J is TRBJ1-5; the D gene is possibly TRBD1 (5 bases). The CDR3 is 14 residues long. CDR1 and CDR2 from the germline V gene are MNHEY and SMNVEV (reference sequence). Trimming removed 2 bases at V and 7 bases at J, with 12 bases between. The CDR3 DNA reads as TGTGCCAGCAGTTTAGGTCCAGGGCACCAGCCCCAGCATTTT. Translated, it gives CASSLGPGHQPQHF.

The genes are TRBV4-1 and TRBJ2-3, with TRBD1 matching over 11 bases. The CDR3 runs 15 residues. In germline, CDR1 is MGHRA, CDR2 YSYEKL. V lost 4 bases and J lost 5; bases outside the gene matches: 5. CDR3 DNA sequence: TGCGCCAGCAGCCGGGGACAGGGGGGAAGAGATACGCAGTATTTT. This gives the protein CASSRGQGGRDTQYF.

The CDR3 region has the DNA TGCGCCAGCAGCCCCTCCGGGGGAACTAATGAAAAACTGTTTTTT. Translation gives CASSPSGGTNEKLFF. The chain has TRBV4-1 and TRBJ1-4, with D possibly being TRBD1 (5 bases). The CDR3 runs to 15 residues. Germline CDR1 reads MGHRA; CDR2 reads YSYEKL. The V end was cut by 4 bases, the J end by 1 base, with 10 bases between.

The V and J genes are TRBV7-2 and TRBJ2-7; a weak D match, TRBD1 (5 bases). Trimming took off 7 bases at V and 5 bases at J, with 15 bases between the two ends. From germline, CDR1 is SGHTA and CDR2 FQGNSA. This CDR3 region has 13 residues. The CDR3 DNA follows: TGTGCCAGCACCCCGACAGAAGTACACGAGCAGTACTTC. Translating it yields CASTPTEVHEQYF.

This clone was seen once. The rearrangement joins TRBV5-1 to TRBJ2-3; possibly TRBD2 for D (5 bases). V lost 0 bases and J 2 bases, leaving 7 bases between the germline ends. Germline V gene lookup returns CDR1 SGHRS and CDR2 YFSETQ. CDR3 length equals 14 residues. CDR3 bases: TGCGCCAGCAGCTTGGAGCGGATCACAGATACGCAGTATTTT. This encodes CASSLERITDTQYF.

The chain joins TRBV2 to TRBJ1-5, with TRBD1 identical over 7 bases. The germline V gene encodes CDR1 SNHLY and CDR2 FYNNEI. CDR3 length: 13 residues. V shed 6 bases, J shed 4 bases, and the junction held 3 bases outside the gene matches. The CDR3 nucleotides read TGTGCCAGCAGCGTGACAGGGAATCAGCCCCAGCATTTT. Amino acids: CASSVTGNQPQHF.

This rearrangement joins TRBV28 to TRBJ2-2; D is possibly TRBD2 (6 bases). The germline V and J ends were trimmed by 5 bases and 6 bases, with 16 bases remaining between them. Germline-derived CDR1 and CDR2 are MDHEN and SYDVKM. CDR3 length equals 15 residues. CDR3 loop: CASSPPAGTSGELFF. The CDR3 DNA sequence: TGTGCCAGCAGTCCACCCGCGGGGACGTCCGGGGAGCTGTTTTTT.

This chain uses TRBV7-2 with TRBJ2-7; D possibly corresponds to TRBD1 (6 bases). V gave up 3 bases and J gave up 1 base, with 10 bases separating them. Germline V gives CDR1 SGHTA, CDR2 FQGNSA. The CDR3 consists of 14 residues. This chain's CDR3 is CASSFRDTSYEQYF. The CDR3 nucleotides are TGTGCCAGCAGCTTTAGGGACACATCCTACGAGCAGTACTTC.

The V and J genes are TRBV2 and TRBJ2-7, with TRBD2 as a possible D gene (5 bases). The V end lost 0 bases, the J end lost 0 bases, and 18 bases lay between the germline ends. This CDR3 spans 18 amino acids. Germline loops: CDR1 SNHLY, CDR2 FYNNEI. The CDR3 loop reads CASSEARVSQQVSYEQYF. In DNA, the CDR3 is TGTGCCAGCAGTGAAGCGAGGGTGTCACAGCAGGTCTCCTACGAGCAGTACTTC.

V usage is TRBV19 and J usage is TRBJ1-1; D is perhaps TRBD1 (6 bases). The germline V gene encodes CDR1 LNHDA and CDR2 SQIVND (reference sequence). The CDR3 length is 15 residues. V lost 5 bases, J lost 0 bases, and 13 bases lay in between. CDR3 region: CASSGTDRMNTEAFF. The DNA for the CDR3 is TGTGCCAGTAGTGGGACGGACAGAATGAACACTGAAGCTTTCTTT.

This clone came up a few times. The chain is built from TRBV20-1 and TRBJ1-1; possible D gene TRBD1, 5 bases. Germline-derived CDR1 and CDR2 are DFQATT and SNEGSKA (reference sequence). This CDR3 region has 11 residues. Trimming removed 5 bases from V and 4 bases from J, with 8 bases in between. The CDR3, as DNA: TGCAGTGCTTCCGGGGGCACTGAAGCTTTCTTT. Its protein is CSASGGTEAFF.

The rearrangement links TRBV10-3 to TRBJ1-2, with a tentative D call TRBD1 (5 bases). V shed 7 bases and J shed 5 bases, with 26 bases lying between them. This CDR3 region has 17 residues. Germline-derived CDR1 and CDR2 are ENHRY and SYGVKD. In DNA, the CDR3 is TGTGCCATCAAGGCGTCATACCGGTGGGACTCCTTATATGGCTACACCTTC. Translated, it gives CAIKASYRWDSLYGYTF.

V is TRBV18 and J is TRBJ2-7; 10 positions agree with TRBD1. This CDR3 comprises 14 residues. Per germline, CDR1 KGHSH and CDR2 LQKENI. V shed 0 bases and J 5 bases; nucleotides not matched to a gene: 1. Written as DNA, the CDR3 is TGTGCCAGCTCACCACCGACAGGGGGCAACGAGCAGTACTTC. Its translation: CASSPPTGGNEQYF. The complete variable domain, with remaining parts taken from reference TRBV18 and TRBJ2-7, reads NAGVMQNPRHLVRRRGQEARLRCSPMKGHSHVYWYRQLPEEGLKFMVYLQKENIIDESGMPKERFSAEFPKEGPSILRIQQVVRGDSAAYFCASSPPTGGNEQYFGPGTRLTVT.

CDR3 in amino acids: CASQTGEGNEKLFF. The CDR3 DNA reads as TGTGCCAGTCAGACAGGGGAGGGTAATGAAAAACTGTTTTTT. The chain joins TRBV28 to TRBJ1-4, with TRBD1 identical over 8 bases. The CDR3 loop spans 14 amino acids. Trimming removed 9 bases from V and 4 bases from J; junction bases left unmatched: 7. Per germline, CDR1 MDHEN and CDR2 SYDVKM.

Only a few counts were recorded for this clone. CDR3 loop: CASSPLPRTGEVPYEQYF. Written as DNA, the CDR3 is TGTGCCAGCAGTCCCCTACCCCGGACAGGTGAGGTCCCCTACGAGCAGTACTTC. The V and J genes are TRBV25-1 and TRBJ2-7; 7 nucleotides line up with TRBD1. With V trimmed by 5 bases and J by 2 bases, 18 bases remained unmatched. This CDR3 contains 18 residues. Germline V gene lookup returns CDR1 MGHDK and CDR2 SYGVNS.

The chain carries TRBV5-8 and TRBJ1-2; the D is unclear. CDR1 is SGHTS and CDR2 is YDEGEE in the germline V gene. The ends were cut back, 1 base at V and 0 bases at J, with 13 bases in the middle. CDR3 length: 16 residues. Here the CDR3 DNA reads TGTGCCAGCAGCTTGATGTTGATACGAGCTAACTATGGCTACACCTTC. Amino acid sequence: CASSLMLIRANYGYTF.

This sequence joins TRBV4-2 and TRBJ2-2, with 10 bases matching TRBD2. CDR3 length: 17 residues. Per germline, CDR1 LGHNA and CDR2 YNFKEQ. V lost 0 bases and J lost 0; bases outside the gene matches: 1. CDR3 amino acids: CASSQELAGSNTGELFF. CDR3 DNA sequence: TGTGCCAGCAGCCAAGAACTAGCGGGATCGAACACCGGGGAGCTGTTTTTT.